The 5 T cell receptor beta chains in this list originate from one sample, sequenced in a study of OX40 agonist ivuxolimab in advanced cancers. Profiling relied on immunoSEQ multiplex PCR, and the TCRdb table lists in-frame clones only, not all of them. The sample holds 25,000 to 35,000 clones; around 82% are singletons and the top ten take 22%. The source was CD4+ or CD8+ T cells sorted from blood, collected in a trial of the OX40 agonist ivuxolimab. Receptors were obtained from an adult with an advanced solid tumor such as melanoma, head and neck, liver or kidney cancer.

This clone appeared a single time. CDR3 bases: TGTGCCAGCAGCGGGACAGAAAATGAAAAACTGTTTTTT. Translated, it gives CASSGTENEKLFF. The V and J genes are TRBV2 and TRBJ1-4; 7 nucleotides align to TRBD1. Germline CDR1 and CDR2: SNHLY and FYNNEI. The V and J ends lost 6 bases and 5 bases, in that order; junction bases with no gene match: 3. This CDR3 spans 13 amino acids.

This clone was observed a handful of times. The chain has TRBV7-8 and TRBJ1-4, with a possible D match to TRBD1 (5 bases). This CDR3 region has 14 residues. CDR1 SGHVS and CDR2 FQNEAQ come from the germline V gene. V was shortened by 5 bases and J by 5 bases, with 12 bases between the two germline ends. The chain's CDR3 is CASSGRTPNEKLFF. The CDR3 region has the DNA TGTGCCAGCAGCGGACGGACACCAAATGAAAAACTGTTTTTT.

The rearrangement uses TRBV15 and TRBJ2-5; D possibly corresponds to TRBD2 (5 bases). V shed 0 bases and J shed 4 bases, with 6 bases lying between them. This CDR3 is 13 amino acids long. Germline V gives CDR1 LNHNV, CDR2 YYDKDF (reference sequence). CDR3 sequence: CATSRDRGETQYF. The CDR3 DNA sequence: TGTGCCACCAGCAGAGATCGGGGAGAGACCCAGTACTTC.

On this clone itself: Other DNA sequences in the same sample also yield this CDR3. This chain joins TRBV9 and TRBJ2-3, with TRBD1 identical over 8 bases. Losses at the gene ends were 0 bases for V and 6 bases for J; bases not matched to a gene: 3. Germline loops: CDR1 SGDLS, CDR2 YYNGEE. CDR3 length: 14 residues. DNA of the CDR3: TGTGCCAGCAGCGTAGCTTACAGGGGGGATACGCAGTATTTT. This sequence encodes CASSVAYRGDTQYF. Together with reference TRBV9 and TRBJ2-3, the CDR3 gives the full variable domain: DSGVTQTPKHLITATGQRVTLRCSPRSGDLSVYWYQQSLDQGLQFLIQYYNGEERAKGNILERFSAQQFPDLHSELNLSSLELGDSALYFCASSVAYRGDTQYFGPGTRLTVL.

The chain recombines TRBV28 with TRBJ1-4, with 7 bases that match TRBD1. Trimming took 4 bases from V and 4 from J; bases not matched to a gene: 12. Germline V gene lookup returns CDR1 MDHEN and CDR2 SYDVKM. This CDR3 comprises 17 residues. The CDR3 coding sequence is TGTGCCAGCAGTTCGAATCCGGGACAGCGCTATAATGAAAAACTGTTTTTT. Its protein product is CASSSNPGQRYNEKLFF.